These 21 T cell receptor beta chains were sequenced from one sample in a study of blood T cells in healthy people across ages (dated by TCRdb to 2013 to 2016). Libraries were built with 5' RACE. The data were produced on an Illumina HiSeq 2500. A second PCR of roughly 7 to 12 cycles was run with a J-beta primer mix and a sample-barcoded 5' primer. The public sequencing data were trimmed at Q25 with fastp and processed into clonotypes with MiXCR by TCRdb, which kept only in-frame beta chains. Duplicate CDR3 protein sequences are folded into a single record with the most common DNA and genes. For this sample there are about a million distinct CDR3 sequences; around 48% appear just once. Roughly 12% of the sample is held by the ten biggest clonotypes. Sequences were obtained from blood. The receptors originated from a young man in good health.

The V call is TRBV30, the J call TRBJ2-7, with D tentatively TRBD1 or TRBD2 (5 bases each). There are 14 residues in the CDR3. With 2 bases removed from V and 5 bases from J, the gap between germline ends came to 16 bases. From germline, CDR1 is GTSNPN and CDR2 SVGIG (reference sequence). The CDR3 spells CAWSLGTFSDEQYF. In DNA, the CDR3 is TGTGCCTGGAGTCTGGGGACGTTTTCCGACGAGCAGTACTTC.

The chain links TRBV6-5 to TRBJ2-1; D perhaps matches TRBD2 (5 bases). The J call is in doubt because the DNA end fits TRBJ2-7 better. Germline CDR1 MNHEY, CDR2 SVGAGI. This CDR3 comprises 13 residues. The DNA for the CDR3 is TGTGCCAGCAGTTACGGCGAGGGCAATGAGCAGTACTTC. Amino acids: CASSYGEGNEQYF.

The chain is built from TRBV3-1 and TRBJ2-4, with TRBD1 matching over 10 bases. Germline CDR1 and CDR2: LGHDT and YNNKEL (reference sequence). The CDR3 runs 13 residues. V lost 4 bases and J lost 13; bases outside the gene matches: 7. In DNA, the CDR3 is TGTGCCAGCAGCCCGACAGGGGGCCTTGCGCAGTACTTC. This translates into CASSPTGGLAQYF.

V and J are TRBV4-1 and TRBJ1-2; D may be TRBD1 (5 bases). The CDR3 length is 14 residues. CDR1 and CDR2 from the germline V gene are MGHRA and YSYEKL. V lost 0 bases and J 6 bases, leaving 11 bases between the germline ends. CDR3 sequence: CASSQEGRGHGYTF. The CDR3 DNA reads TGCGCCAGCAGCCAAGAGGGGCGAGGGCATGGCTACACCTTC.

The CDR3 DNA reads as TGCAGTGCTAGAGGGGCAGGGGCGAACACCGGGGAGCTGTTTTTT. This codes for CSARGAGANTGELFF. The genes are TRBV20-1 and TRBJ2-2; possibly TRBD1 for D (6 bases). The CDR3 extends over 15 amino acids. Germline-derived CDR1 and CDR2 are DFQATT and SNEGSKA (reference sequence). Trimming left V 1 base short and J 0 bases short, with 9 bases between.

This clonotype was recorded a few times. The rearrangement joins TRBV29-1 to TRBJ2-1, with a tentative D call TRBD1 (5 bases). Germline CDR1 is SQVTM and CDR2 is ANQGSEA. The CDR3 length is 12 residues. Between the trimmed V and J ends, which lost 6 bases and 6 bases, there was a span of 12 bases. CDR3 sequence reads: CSVGPVSNEQFF. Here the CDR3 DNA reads TGCAGCGTGGGGCCCGTGAGCAATGAGCAGTTCTTC.

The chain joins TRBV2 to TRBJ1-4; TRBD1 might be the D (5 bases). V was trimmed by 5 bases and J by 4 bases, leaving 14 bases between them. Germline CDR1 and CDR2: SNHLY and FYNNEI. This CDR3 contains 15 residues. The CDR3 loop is CASSPRRGVNEKLFF. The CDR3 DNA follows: TGTGCCAGCAGTCCCCGCCGAGGGGTTAATGAAAAACTGTTTTTT. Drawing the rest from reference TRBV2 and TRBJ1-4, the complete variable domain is EPEVTQTPSHQVTQMGQEVILRCVPISNHLYFYWYRQILGQKVEFLVSFYNNEISEKSEIFDDQFSVERPDGSNFTLKIRSTKLEDSAMYFCASSPRRGVNEKLFFGSGTQLSVL.

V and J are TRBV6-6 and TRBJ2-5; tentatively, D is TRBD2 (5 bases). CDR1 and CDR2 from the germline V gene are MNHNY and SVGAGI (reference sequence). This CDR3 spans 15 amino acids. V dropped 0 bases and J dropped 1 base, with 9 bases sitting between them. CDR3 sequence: CASSYSIEGQETQYF. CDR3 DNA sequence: TGTGCCAGCAGTTACTCGATTGAGGGCCAAGAGACCCAGTACTTC.

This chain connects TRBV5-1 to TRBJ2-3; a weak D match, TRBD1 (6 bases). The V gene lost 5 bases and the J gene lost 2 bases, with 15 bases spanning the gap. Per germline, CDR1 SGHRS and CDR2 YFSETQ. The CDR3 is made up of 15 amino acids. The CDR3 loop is CASSTAGTPTDTQYF. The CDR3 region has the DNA TGCGCCAGCAGTACCGCCGGGACACCCACAGATACGCAGTATTTT.

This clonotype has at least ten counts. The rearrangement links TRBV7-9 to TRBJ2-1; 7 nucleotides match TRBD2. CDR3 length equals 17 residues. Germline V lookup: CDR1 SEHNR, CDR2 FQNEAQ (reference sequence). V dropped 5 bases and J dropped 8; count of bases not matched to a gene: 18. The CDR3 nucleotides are TGTGCCAGCAGCCTAGTAGTACAGCAGGTCCGGGGGGATGAGCAGTTCTTC. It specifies CASSLVVQQVRGDEQFF. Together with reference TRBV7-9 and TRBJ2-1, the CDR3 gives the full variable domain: DTGVSQNPRHKITKRGQNVTFRCDPISEHNRLYWYRQTLGQGPEFLTYFQNEAQLEKSRLLSDRFSAERPKGSFSTLEIQRTEQGDSAMYLCASSLVVQQVRGDEQFFGPGTRLTVL.

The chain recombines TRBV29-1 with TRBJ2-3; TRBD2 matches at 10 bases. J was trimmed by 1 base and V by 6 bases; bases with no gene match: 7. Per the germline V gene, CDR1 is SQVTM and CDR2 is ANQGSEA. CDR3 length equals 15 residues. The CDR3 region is CSVTPAGGRTDTQYF. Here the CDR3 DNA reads TGCAGCGTAACCCCAGCGGGAGGGCGCACAGATACGCAGTATTTT.

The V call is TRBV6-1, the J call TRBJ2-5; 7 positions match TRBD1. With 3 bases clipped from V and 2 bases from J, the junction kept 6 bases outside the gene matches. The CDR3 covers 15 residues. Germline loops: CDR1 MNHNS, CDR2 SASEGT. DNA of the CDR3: TGTGCCAGCAGTGAGGAGGACAGGTTGCAAGAGACCCAGTACTTC. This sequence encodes CASSEEDRLQETQYF.

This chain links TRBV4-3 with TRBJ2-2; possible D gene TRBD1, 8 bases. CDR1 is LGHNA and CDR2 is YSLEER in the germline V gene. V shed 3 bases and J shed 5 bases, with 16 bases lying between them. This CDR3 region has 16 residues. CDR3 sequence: CASSQQTGGGTGELFF. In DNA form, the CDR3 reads TGCGCCAGCAGCCAGCAAACAGGGGGAGGGACCGGGGAGCTGTTTTTT.

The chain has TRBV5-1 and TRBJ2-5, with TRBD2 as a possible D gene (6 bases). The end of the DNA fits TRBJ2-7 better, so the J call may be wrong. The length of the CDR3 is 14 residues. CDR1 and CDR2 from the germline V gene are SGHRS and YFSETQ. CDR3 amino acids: CASSLDGGFDEQYF. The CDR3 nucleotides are TGCGCCAGCAGCTTGGACGGGGGTTTCGACGAGCAGTACTTC.

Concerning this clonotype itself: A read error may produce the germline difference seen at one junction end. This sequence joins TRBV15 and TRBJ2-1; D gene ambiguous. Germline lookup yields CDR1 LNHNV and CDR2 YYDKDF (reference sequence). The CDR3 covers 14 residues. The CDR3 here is CAASRVSSYNEQFF. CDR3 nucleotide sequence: TGTGCCGCCAGCAGAGTTAGCTCCTACAATGAGCAGTTCTTC.

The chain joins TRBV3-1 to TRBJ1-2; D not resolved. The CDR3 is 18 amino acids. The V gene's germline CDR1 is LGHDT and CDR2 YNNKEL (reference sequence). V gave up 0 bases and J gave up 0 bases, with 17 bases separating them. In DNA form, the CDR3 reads TGTGCCAGCAGCCAAGATGGTTATAGGCCCGAGCCTAACTATGGCTACACCTTC. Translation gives CASSQDGYRPEPNYGYTF.

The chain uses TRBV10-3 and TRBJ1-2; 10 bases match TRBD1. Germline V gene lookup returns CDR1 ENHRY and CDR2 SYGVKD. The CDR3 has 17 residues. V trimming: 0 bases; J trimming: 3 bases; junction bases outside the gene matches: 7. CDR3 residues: CAISESLRQGAYYGYTF. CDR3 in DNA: TGTGCCATCAGTGAGTCTTTGAGACAGGGGGCGTACTATGGCTACACCTTC.

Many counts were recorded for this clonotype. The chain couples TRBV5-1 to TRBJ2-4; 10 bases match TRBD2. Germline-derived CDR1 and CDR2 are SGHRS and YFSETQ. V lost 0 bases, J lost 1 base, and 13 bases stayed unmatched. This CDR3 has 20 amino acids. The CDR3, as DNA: TGCGCCAGCAGCTTGGTTGTAGCGGGGGGTGTGACGGCGGCCAAAAACATTCAGTACTTC. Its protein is CASSLVVAGGVTAAKNIQYF.

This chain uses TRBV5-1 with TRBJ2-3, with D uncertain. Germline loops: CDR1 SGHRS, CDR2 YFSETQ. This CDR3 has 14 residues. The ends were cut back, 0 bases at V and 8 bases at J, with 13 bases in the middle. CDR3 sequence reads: CASSLALDYSTQYF. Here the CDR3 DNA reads TGCGCCAGCAGCTTGGCGCTGGATTACTCTACGCAGTATTTT.

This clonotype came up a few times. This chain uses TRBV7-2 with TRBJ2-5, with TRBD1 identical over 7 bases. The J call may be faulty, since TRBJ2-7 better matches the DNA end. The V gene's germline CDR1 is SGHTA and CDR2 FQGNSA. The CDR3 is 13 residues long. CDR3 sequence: CASSFTGAPEQYF. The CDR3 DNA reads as TGTGCCAGCAGCTTCACAGGGGCCCCCGAGCAGTACTTC.

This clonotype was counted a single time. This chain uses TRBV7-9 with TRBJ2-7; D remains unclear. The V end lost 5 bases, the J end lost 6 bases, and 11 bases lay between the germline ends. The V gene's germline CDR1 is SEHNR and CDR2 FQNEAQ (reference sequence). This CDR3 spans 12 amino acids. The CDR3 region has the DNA TGTGCCAGCAGCCGTCAGAATTTCGAGCAGTACTTC. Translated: CASSRQNFEQYF.